This note documents a single T cell receptor beta chain sequence. This sample is drawn from a study of blood T cell repertoires in COVID-19. The length of the CDR3 is 14 residues. The V gene lost 8 bases and the J gene lost 3 bases, with 11 bases spanning the gap. From germline, CDR1 is LNHDA and CDR2 SQIVND (reference sequence). TCRdb keeps only in-frame clones here, not all; method: immunoSEQ multiplex PCR. This table has approximately 220,000 clones, 70% to 90% appearing once. The rearrangement uses TRBV19 and TRBJ1-6; no clear D. The sample was peripheral blood. This sequence was found in a man in his fifties with acute or convalescent COVID-19. In nucleotides, the CDR3 is TGTGCCAGTTCGGAGGGCTTCTATAATTCACCCCTCCACTTT. Amino acid sequence: CASSEGFYNSPLHF.